Listed here is a single TCR beta chain. Its antigen remains unidentified. The entry originates in a study of identifying expanded T cells in peripheral blood. Collection occurred without any documented infections or immune events in donors. Germline values: CDR1 SEHNR, CDR2 FQNEAQ (reference sequence). CDR3 length equals 15 residues. After removal of 5 bases from V and 5 bases from J, the junction contained 10 bases not matched to a gene. Study-wide results and limits: Clone count variance between roughly 2-week samples rose with total template count. Technical replicates showed roughly 1.2 changed clones; two weeks 15 to 20; four weeks 19.

Data came from immunoSEQ multiplex PCR; TCRdb stores just in-frame clones and leaves some out. The data hold around 130,000 clones, with less than 90% observed a single time. This receptor was identified in a person between 18 and 70 years old in good health. V gene TRBV7-9 combines with J gene TRBJ2-3, with 7 bases fitting TRBD2. The sequenced sample consisted of blood. CDR3 bases: TGTGCCAGCAGCCTAGTGTCCGGGAGGTTAGATACGCAGTATTTT. Amino acids: CASSLVSGRLDTQYF.